The clone carrying this T cell receptor (beta chain) was recorded many times. As yet, its antigen is unknown. The sample belongs to a study of T cells in Graves' hyperthyroidism and ophthalmopathy. CDR1 and CDR2 from the germline V gene are SNHLY and FYNNEI. The V end was cut by 4 bases, the J end by 1 base, with 7 bases between. CDR3 length: 13 residues. RNA transcripts provided the source from which TCR beta CDR3 regions were amplified. An initial round of RT-PCR targeting the TCR CDR3 relied on the HTBI primer set. A single record per CDR3 protein comes from TCRdb applying MiXCR to the multiplex PCR reads. The table has a few hundred thousand distinct CDR3 sequences, 46% seen once. Reasons for excluding patients were uncontrolled infection, other autoimmune disease, pregnancy or lactation. Diagnostic decisions used clinical symptoms, serum thyroxine and TRAb, thyroid ultrasound and orbital computed tomography.

Study-level results: Clonotypes that were expanded in thyroid above 0.001 mostly appeared in blood too.

This receptor was identified in an adult woman with Graves' disease, either hyperthyroidism or ophthalmopathy (not recorded which). The V gene is TRBV2, the J gene TRBJ1-1; no firm D call. Sequenced material: peripheral blood or thyroid tissue (not recorded which). The CDR3 region has the DNA TGTGCCAGCAGTGTGGAGAGGAACACTGAAGCTTTCTTT. Translated: CASSVERNTEAFF.